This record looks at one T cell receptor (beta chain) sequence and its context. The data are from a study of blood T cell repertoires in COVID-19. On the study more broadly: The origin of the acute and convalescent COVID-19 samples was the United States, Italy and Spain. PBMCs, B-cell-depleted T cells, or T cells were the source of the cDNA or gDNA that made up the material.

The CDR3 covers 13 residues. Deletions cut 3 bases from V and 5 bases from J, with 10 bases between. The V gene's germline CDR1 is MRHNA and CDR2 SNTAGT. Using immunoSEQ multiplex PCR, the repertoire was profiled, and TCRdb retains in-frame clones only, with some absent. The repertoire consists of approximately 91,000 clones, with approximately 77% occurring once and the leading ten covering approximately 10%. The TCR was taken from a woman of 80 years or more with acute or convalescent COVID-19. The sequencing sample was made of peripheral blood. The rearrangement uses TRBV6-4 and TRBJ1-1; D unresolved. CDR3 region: CASSEGAGTEAFF. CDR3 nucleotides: TGTGCCAGCAGTGAAGGCGCGGGAACTGAAGCTTTCTTT.